This entry features one T cell receptor beta chain sequence. Germline V gene lookup returns CDR1 SGDLS and CDR2 YYNGEE. Trimming left V 0 bases short and J 6 bases short, with 10 bases between. The CDR3 extends over 14 amino acids. This record comes from a study of blood T cell repertoires in COVID-19. Study-wide background: T cells, B-cell-depleted T cells, or PBMCs supplied cDNA or gDNA.

In the original processing: By means of reference gene primer amplification, nucleated cell counts were estimated. TCRdb's table, derived via immunoSEQ multiplex PCR, lists solely in-frame clones and lacks some. That table gives V, J and clone size, and the DNA gave D and trimming. There are tens of thousands of clones in the sample; around nine tenths occur only once, and 3.5% to 4% lies in the top ten. The V and J genes are TRBV9 and TRBJ1-5; possible D gene TRBD1, 5 bases. The TCR was taken from a woman in her forties or fifties in a cohort sampled during active COVID-19. What was sequenced was peripheral blood. CDR3 amino acids: CASSVGRAGQPQHF. CDR3 sequence (DNA): TGTGCCAGCAGCGTAGGCAGGGCCGGTCAGCCCCAGCATTTT.